This TCR beta chain emerged from a study of PD-1 blockade in classical Hodgkin lymphoma. Time point denoted: cycle 4 day 1 (C4D1), after 5 to 7 weeks of nivolumab. Every patient experienced relapse after autologous stem cell transplantation, and brentuximab vedotin exposure varied. Each best response was a complete response, a partial response or progressive disease. Study results and caveats: Newly diagnosed patients were said to have less baseline TCR diversity than healthy donors did. The CD4+ diversity rise by C4D1 was clearest in complete responders.

Concerning this clone itself: Antigen: not known.

V lost 3 bases to trimming and J lost 5 bases; unmatched junction nucleotides: 8. The CDR3 is 15 residues long. Germline assignment: CDR1 SGHRS and CDR2 YFSETQ. Clones were read by immunoSEQ multiplex PCR, and TCRdb kept only the in-frame ones, dropping some. The table has about 39,000 clones, roughly 78% seen once. The receptor comes from a human donor with classical Hodgkin lymphoma. V gene TRBV5-1 combines with J gene TRBJ2-5; TRBD1 aligns across 9 bases. Source: peripheral blood mononuclear cells (PBMCs), taken before the fourth cycle of nivolumab. CDR3 coding DNA: TGCGCCAGCAGCTCGGGACAGGGAGTGTTGGAGACCCAGTACTTC. Translating gives CASSSGQGVLETQYF. Full variable domain (remainder filled in from reference TRBV5-1 and TRBJ2-5): KAGVTQTPRYLIKTRGQQVTLSCSPISGHRSVSWYQQTPGQGLQFLFEYFSETQRNKGNFPGRFSGRQFSNSRSEMNVSTLELGDSALYLCASSSGQGVLETQYFGPGTRLLVL.